The 4 T cell receptor beta chains reported below all come from one sample, sequenced in a study of T cells after yellow fever vaccination (dated by TCRdb to between 2017 and 2020). The sample's treatment or condition label is to be understood as: live attenuated yellow fever vaccine strain. Preparation of the library involved 5' RACE. TCRdb lists the instrument as Illumina HiSeq 2500. The raw public data were reprocessed by TCRdb itself: fastp quality trimming at Q25, MiXCR clonotype calling, in-frame beta chains only. Each CDR3 protein gets just one entry, which takes the most common genes and DNA from the rows behind it. This sample lists 610,000 or so distinct CDR3 sequences; around an eighth were detected once. Jointly, the top ten make up just under 15% of the sample. The specimen comprised PBMCs, sampled on the day of the yellow fever booster vaccination. Receptor source: a young man who received the YFV17D yellow fever vaccine.

A note on this clonotype: One end of the junction varies from germline; a read error may be responsible. V is TRBV5-1 and J is TRBJ2-2; 9 bases match TRBD1. This CDR3 spans 15 amino acids. CDR1 is SGHRS, CDR2 YFSETQ, per germline. In DNA form, the CDR3 reads TGCACCAGCAGCTTGGGACAGGGAAACACCGGGGAGCTGTTTTTT. Amino acid sequence: CTSSLGQGNTGELFF.

This sequence joins TRBV20-1 and TRBJ2-1; D is unresolved. V lost 6 bases, J lost 9 bases, and 21 bases lay in between. This CDR3 region has 14 residues. Per the germline V gene, CDR1 is DFQATT and CDR2 is SNEGSKA (reference sequence). The CDR3 spells CSAPWGSSHSEQFF. DNA for the CDR3: TGCAGTGCCCCCTGGGGTTCATCCCATAGTGAGCAGTTCTTC.

This clonotype was counted a few times. The chain uses TRBV3-1 and TRBJ2-2; 8 nucleotides align to TRBD1. Germline V gene data show CDR1 as LGHDT and CDR2 as YNNKEL (reference sequence). J was trimmed by 5 bases and V by 6 bases; bases with no gene match: 8. The CDR3 sequence is 15 residues long. The chain's CDR3 is CASRGMRTGTGELFF. The CDR3 coding sequence is TGTGCCAGCAGGGGGATGAGGACAGGGACCGGGGAGCTGTTTTTT.

This chain uses TRBV5-1 with TRBJ1-3; no reliable D call. The germline CDR1 and CDR2 sequences are SGHRS and YFSETQ. Between the trimmed V and J ends, which lost 0 bases and 6 bases, there was a span of 10 bases. The CDR3 loop spans 14 amino acids. The DNA for the CDR3 is TGCGCCAGCAGCTTGGGACAAGCTGAAAACACCATATATTTT. Protein sequence: CASSLGQAENTIYF.